Listed below are T cell receptor beta chains from one sample, sequenced in a study of cytomegalovirus exposure and HLA in healthy donors. Generated by immunoSEQ multiplex PCR, the TCRdb table keeps only in-frame clones and is missing some. The sample carries under 200,000 clones, 81% recorded once. Material for sequencing was PBMCs. These receptor sequences come from a man aged 45 to 65 in good health and CMV-seronegative. The CDR3 runs from the conserved cysteine through the conserved F or W. A D gene is named only where the DNA matches it firmly. Clone size appears in some rows only: once, few, many, or a class for an expanded clone.

>TRBV18|TRBD1|TRBJ1-1|.
TGTGCCAGCTCACCACTCCAGGGACAGACTGAAGCTTTCTTT
CASSPLQGQTEAFF
>TRBV5-4|TRBD2|TRBJ2-5|few
TGTGCCAGCAGCTTCATACTAGCGGAGACCCAGTACTTC
CASSFILAETQYF
>TRBV5-6|.|TRBJ1-4|few
TGTGCCAGCAGTCCCCGGGGACTTGCAACTAATGAAAAACTGTTTTTT
CASSPRGLATNEKLFF
>TRBV14|.|TRBJ2-5|.
TGTGCCAGCAGTACGAGTGAGACCCAGTACTTC
CASSTSETQYF
>TRBV19|.|TRBJ1-4|.
TGTGCCAGTAGGGCGGCCCGGCGTTCAACTAATGAAAAACTGTTTTTT
CASRAARRSTNEKLFF
>TRBV27|.|TRBJ2-1|.
TGTGCCAGCAGTTTATCAGGGGGAGAGCAGTTCTTC
CASSLSGGEQFF
>TRBV9|TRBD1|TRBJ1-4|.
TGTGCCAGCAGCGTAGAGGGTCAGGGGGCGGAAAAACTGTTTTTT
CASSVEGQGAEKLFF
>TRBV6-5|TRBD1|TRBJ1-2|.
TGTGCCAGCAGTTACGAAGGGACAGGGGTGAGAGGCTACACCTTC
CASSYEGTGVRGYTF
>TRBV10-3|TRBD2|TRBJ2-1|.
TGTGCCATCATAGCTAGCGGGGGGGATGAGCAGTTCTTC
CAIIASGGDEQFF
>TRBV7-2|.|TRBJ1-1|.
TGTGCCAGCAGCTTAAGGGGTAACACTGAAGCTTTCTTT
CASSLRGNTEAFF
>TRBV19|.|TRBJ1-4|.
TGTGCCAGTACCCAGGGTGATGAAAAACTGTTTTTT
CASTQGDEKLFF
>TRBV18|TRBD1|TRBJ2-7|.
TGTGCCAGCTCACACTCACCGGACAGGGGTTCCTACGAGCAGTACTTC
CASSHSPDRGSYEQYF
>TRBV9|.|TRBJ1-3|.
TGTGCCAGCAGCGCCCAATTTTATTTTCCAGGTGGCTCTGGAAACACCATATATTTT
CASSAQFYFPGGSGNTIYF
>TRBV9|TRBD1|TRBJ2-7|.
TGTGCCAGCAGCGAAGGGGACAGGGACTACGAGCAGTACTTC
CASSEGDRDYEQYF
>TRBV6-5|.|TRBJ1-3|.
TGTGCCAGCAGTTATTTGTCAGGCTCTGGAAACACCATATATTTT
CASSYLSGSGNTIYF
>TRBV7-8|.|TRBJ1-1|.
TGTGCCAGCAGCTTACGAGTGGTACAGGGTGCACGGAACACTGAAGCTTTCTTT
CASSLRVVQGARNTEAFF
>TRBV6-5|.|TRBJ2-3|.
TGTGCCAGCTACAGGTCTAGCACAGATACGCAGTATTTT
CASYRSSTDTQYF
>TRBV7-9|TRBD2|TRBJ2-5|.
TGTTCCAGCAGCTTAGGGACTAGCGGGGATACCCACCAAGAGACCCAGTACTTC
CSSSLGTSGDTHQETQYF
>TRBV7-2|TRBD1|TRBJ2-7|.
TGTGCCAGCAGCCCCTCGGGACAGGCGCCCTACGAGCAGTACTTC
CASSPSGQAPYEQYF
>TRBV9|.|TRBJ1-1|.
TGTGCCAGCAGTGGAGGGGTATCGAACACTGAAGCTTTCTTT
CASSGGVSNTEAFF
>TRBV5-8|.|TRBJ1-5|.
TGTGCCAGCAGCTGGGAGCCCAACCCCTTCTATAGCAATCAGCCCCAGCATTTT
CASSWEPNPFYSNQPQHF
>TRBV6-5|.|TRBJ1-1|.
TGTGCCAGCAGTTACAAAGGGGTGAACACTGAAGCTTTCTTT
CASSYKGVNTEAFF
>TRBV14|.|TRBJ2-2|.
TGTGCCAGCAGCCAAAGATTGAGTTACAGCGGGGAGCTGTTTTTT
CASSQRLSYSGELFF
>TRBV2|.|TRBJ1-5|.
TGTGCCAGCAGTGCGTTTACGGGTCAGCCCCAGCATTTT
CASSAFTGQPQHF
>TRBV5-8|.|TRBJ2-3|once
TGTGCCAGCAGCTTCCAGACTAGCACAGATACGCAGTATTTT
CASSFQTSTDTQYF
>TRBV19|TRBD1|TRBJ2-5|.
TGTGCCAGTAGTCCGGACACAGGGGTAGAGACCCAGTACTTC
CASSPDTGVETQYF
>TRBV7-2|.|TRBJ1-1|.
TGTGCCAGCAGCTTAGTAGGGGCATCTGAAGCTTTCTTT
CASSLVGASEAFF
>TRBV5-1|TRBD1|TRBJ2-2|once
TGCGCCAGCAGCTCAGGACAGGGGGCGATTTTTTCCGGGGAGCTGTTTTTT
CASSSGQGAIFSGELFF
>TRBV2|TRBD2|TRBJ2-3|few
TGTGCCAGCAGTGAAGCGCGGGGGGGCGTCACAGATACGCAGTATTTT
CASSEARGGVTDTQYF
>TRBV5-1|.|TRBJ1-1|.
TGCGCCAGCAGCTTGAATGTCAGGGGGAACACTGAAGCTTTCTTT
CASSLNVRGNTEAFF
>TRBV2|TRBD1|TRBJ1-1|.
TGTGCCAGCAGTCTCGGGACAGGTAGGGCCGGGAGTGAAGCTTTCTTT
CASSLGTGRAGSEAFF
>TRBV30|TRBD1|TRBJ1-2|.
TGTGCCTGGACGGACAGGGGGCAATATGGCTACACCTTC
CAWTDRGQYGYTF
>TRBV7-2|.|TRBJ1-6|.
TGTGCCAGCAGCTTAGCCGGTAGCTATAATTCACCCCTCCACTTT
CASSLAGSYNSPLHF
>TRBV11-2|TRBD2|TRBJ2-5|.
TGTGCCAGCAGCTTAGATCGAGGGCTAGCGGGGGGGCGCGAGACCCAGTACTTC
CASSLDRGLAGGRETQYF
>TRBV11-2|TRBD2|TRBJ2-7|.
TGTGCCAGCAAGGGGCTGGCAGGGAGGGCCTACGAGCAGTACTTC
CASKGLAGRAYEQYF
>TRBV9|.|TRBJ1-4|.
TGTGCCAGCAGCGTAGTTCGGGGGACGACCGGTAATGAAAAACTGTTTTTT
CASSVVRGTTGNEKLFF
>TRBV7-8|.|TRBJ2-5|.
TGTGCCAGCGCGGGGAAAGGGGAAGAGACCCAGTACTTC
CASAGKGEETQYF
>TRBV13|.|TRBJ2-2|.
TGTGCCAGCAGCTTTTGGGGGGGGCGAGCCACCGGGGAGCTGTTTTTT
CASSFWGGRATGELFF
>TRBV5-1|.|TRBJ1-5|.
TGCGCCAGCAGCTTGATTGCGGGAGGACAACAGCCCCAGCATTTT
CASSLIAGGQQPQHF
>TRBV19|TRBD1|TRBJ1-4|.
TGTGCCAGTAGCACGGACAGGGACGTACTGTTTTTT
CASSTDRDVLFF
>TRBV10-1|.|TRBJ1-1|.
TGCGCCAGCAGTGAGGACAGGCTCTTGAACACTGAAGCTTTCTTT
CASSEDRLLNTEAFF
>TRBV4-1|TRBD1|TRBJ2-7|few
TGCGCCAGCAGCAGGGACAGGAGGTACGAGCAGTACTTC
CASSRDRRYEQYF
>TRBV18|TRBD1|TRBJ2-2|.
TGTGCCAGCTCTCGAGCGACAGGGGTTGACACCGGGGAGCTGTTTTTT
CASSRATGVDTGELFF
>TRBV5-1|TRBD1|TRBJ2-7|few
TGCGCCAGCAGCCACGGGACAGGCTACGAGCAGTACTTC
CASSHGTGYEQYF
>TRBV6-5|TRBD2|TRBJ2-2|few
TGTGCCAGCAGTTCCTTAGCGGGTACGAACACCGGGGAGCTGTTTTTT
CASSSLAGTNTGELFF
>TRBV5-5|.|TRBJ1-4|once
TGTGCCAGCAGCACCTCAGGGTCTGGGATCGAAAAACTGTTTTTT
CASSTSGSGIEKLFF
>TRBV29-1|TRBD1|TRBJ2-7|.
TGCAGCGTTGAAGCCCTGGGACAGGGGGTACGCGAGCAGTACTTC
CSVEALGQGVREQYF
>TRBV7-8|TRBD2|TRBJ2-2|.
TGTGCCAGCAGCTTGCCTACTAGCGAGGCGGACACCGGGGAGCTGTTTTTT
CASSLPTSEADTGELFF
>TRBV4-2|.|TRBJ2-2|few
TGTGCCAGCAGCCAAGATGAGATAGCCGCCGGGGAGCTGTTTTTT
CASSQDEIAAGELFF
>TRBV7-9|.|TRBJ1-2|.
TGTGCCAGCAGCTTTCAGGGGTTTAATGGCTACACCTTC
CASSFQGFNGYTF